This T cell receptor (beta chain) originates from a study of shared clonotypes between healthy human individuals. Looking at the study overall: Researchers assigned three CD4 naive, three CD4 memory, two CD8 naive and one CD8 memory plate to each donor. Findings and caveats of the study: The sole specimen, blood, was sampled, and tissue repertoires likely differ.

With respect to this clone: What it binds is unknown.

The method was immunoSEQ multiplex PCR; TCRdb's version includes in-frame clones alone and lacks a portion of them. This sample carries more than 2 million clones, roughly 94% of them seen once, and the ten largest clones take 0.13%. The V gene lost 4 bases and the J gene lost 2 bases, with 19 bases spanning the gap. CDR1 SNHLY and CDR2 FYNNEI come from the germline V gene. This CDR3 is 17 amino acids long. The chain carries TRBV2 and TRBJ2-3, with D perhaps being TRBD1 or TRBD2 (6 bases each). The sequencing sample was made of naive CD4+ T cells sorted from blood. Sample subset: CD45RA+ positively selected. The clonotype originates from a man aged 18 to 30 in good health. CDR3 loop: CASSGGTSVAPTDTQYF. In DNA form, the CDR3 reads TGTGCCAGCAGTGGCGGGACATCCGTCGCCCCCACAGATACGCAGTATTTT. The variable domain in full, completed from reference TRBV2 and TRBJ2-3, reads EPEVTQTPSHQVTQMGQEVILRCVPISNHLYFYWYRQILGQKVEFLVSFYNNEISEKSEIFDDQFSVERPDGSNFTLKIRSTKLEDSAMYFCASSGGTSVAPTDTQYFGPGTRLTVL.